This T cell receptor (beta chain) was documented in a study of T cell repertoires in cytomegalovirus infection. Across the study: Recently identified HLA-C-restricted CMV epitopes and well-studied HLA-B-restricted CMV epitopes were used by the study. Evidence of both CMV infection and a matching HLA type came from public TCR beta signatures.

Comments on this clonotype: Its target is unknown.

The ends were cut back, 5 bases at V and 4 bases at J, with 6 bases in the middle. The germline V gene has CDR1 SGHDN and CDR2 FVKESK. There are 12 residues in the CDR3. Findings and caveats of the study: CMV carriers with the relevant HLA were identified by cumulative public TCR beta family frequency. HLA-C-restricted CMV-specific TCR beta clonotypes were dominant in the ex vivo response.

From the reads, TCRdb called clonotypes with MiXCR, one entry per CDR3 protein. Seen here are about 770,000 distinct CDR3 sequences, 25% to 35% observed once, and the top ten hold about an eighth. The TCR sequence derives from a human donor in good health (CMV status not recorded). Some clones in this sample may be carry-over from other donors' samples. Sequenced material: cultured CD8+ T cells from PBMCs, taken from culture after CMV antigen stimulation. The rearrangement links TRBV14 to TRBJ1-5, with D unresolved. The CDR3 sequence is CASSYRNQPQHF. The CDR3 bases are TGTGCCAGCAGCTACCGTAATCAGCCCCAGCATTTT.